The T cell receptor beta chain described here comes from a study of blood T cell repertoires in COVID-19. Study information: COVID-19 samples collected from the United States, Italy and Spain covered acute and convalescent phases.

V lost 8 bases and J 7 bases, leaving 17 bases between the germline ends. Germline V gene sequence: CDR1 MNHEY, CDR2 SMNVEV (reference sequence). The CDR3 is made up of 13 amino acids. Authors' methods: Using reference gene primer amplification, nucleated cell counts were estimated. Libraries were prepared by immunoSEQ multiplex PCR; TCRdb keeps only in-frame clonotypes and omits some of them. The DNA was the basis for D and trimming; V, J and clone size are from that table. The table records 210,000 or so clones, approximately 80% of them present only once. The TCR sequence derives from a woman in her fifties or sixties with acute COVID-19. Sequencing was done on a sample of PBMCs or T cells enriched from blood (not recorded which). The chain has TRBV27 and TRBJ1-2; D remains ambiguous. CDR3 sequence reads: CASAKKGVFGYTF. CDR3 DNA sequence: TGTGCCAGCGCTAAAAAGGGAGTCTTTGGCTACACCTTC.